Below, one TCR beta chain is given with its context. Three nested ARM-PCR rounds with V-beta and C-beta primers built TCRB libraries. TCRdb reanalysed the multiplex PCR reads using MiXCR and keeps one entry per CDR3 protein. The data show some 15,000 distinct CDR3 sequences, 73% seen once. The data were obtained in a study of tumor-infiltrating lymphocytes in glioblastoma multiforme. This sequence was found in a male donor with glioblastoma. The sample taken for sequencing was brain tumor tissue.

The CDR3 region is CASSLAGRTAFF. CDR3 sequence (DNA): TGTGCCAGCAGCTTAGCCGGTCGAACAGCTTTCTTT. The chain couples TRBV7-9 to TRBJ1-1; D gene uncertain. V lost 0 bases and J lost 10, with 9 bases in between. This CDR3 is 12 amino acids long. Germline CDR1 is SEHNR and CDR2 is FQNEAQ (reference sequence).